This TCR beta chain was observed in a study of blood T cell repertoires in COVID-19. Study-wide context: From T cells, B-cell-depleted T cells, or PBMCs came the material, which was cDNA or gDNA.

The V and J ends lost 0 bases and 11 bases respectively, with 5 bases between them. The CDR3 covers 12 residues. Per the germline V gene, CDR1 is LGHDT and CDR2 is YNNKEL (reference sequence). In the original workflow: Reference gene primer amplification yielded estimated nucleated cell counts. Libraries were prepared by immunoSEQ multiplex PCR; TCRdb keeps only in-frame clonotypes and omits some of them. The DNA gave D and trimming, while V, J and clone size come from that table. The repertoire includes 300,000 to 350,000 clones, 80% to 90% of them detected once, and about 5% sits in the top ten. All enrollees were about 18 to 89 years old and from some 24 US areas. Recovered participants had two consecutive negative NP/OP PCR tests, healthcare professional clearance, or symptom resolution.

The source of this sequence is a man aged 30 to 39 who had recovered from COVID-19. The chain combines TRBV3-1 (or the pseudogene TRBV3-2) with TRBJ1-6; D is ambiguous. Sequencing used PBMCs or T cells enriched from blood (not recorded which). The CDR3 spells CASSQDGPPLHF. CDR3 bases: TGTGCCAGCAGCCAAGATGGGCCACCCCTCCACTTT.